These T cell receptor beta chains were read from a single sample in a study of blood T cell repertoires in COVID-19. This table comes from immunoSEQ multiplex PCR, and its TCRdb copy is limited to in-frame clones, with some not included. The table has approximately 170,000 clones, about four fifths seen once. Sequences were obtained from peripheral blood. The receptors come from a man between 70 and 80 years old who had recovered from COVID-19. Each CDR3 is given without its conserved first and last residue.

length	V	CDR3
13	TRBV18	ASSPTELVHNEQF
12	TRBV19	ASSRDNLNYGYT
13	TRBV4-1	ASSQETGFGNTIY
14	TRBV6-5	ASSYTPDRDKNEQY
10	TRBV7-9	ASSFVGTEAF
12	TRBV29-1	SVRTSGRFNEQF
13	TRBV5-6	ASSYREWNTGELF
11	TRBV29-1	SAVWPTNEKLF
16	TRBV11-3	ASSLGLAGGPNTGELF
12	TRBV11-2	ASSASGRSYEQY
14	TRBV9	ASSVGSGDPQETQY
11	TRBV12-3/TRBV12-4	ASRAGGGNEQF
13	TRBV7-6	ASSLSQAPNSPLH
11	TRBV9	ASSVGDRQPQH
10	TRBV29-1	SAGRQQETQY
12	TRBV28	ASSTTGNNQPQH
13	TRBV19	ASSPRTAQDEKLF
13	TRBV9	ASSVGQGTGNTIY
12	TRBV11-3	ATTMTGQAYGYT
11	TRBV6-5	ASKETGGYEQY
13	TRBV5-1	ASSPGTSGTNEQF
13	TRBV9	ASSPGQGRNSPLH
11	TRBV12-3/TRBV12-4	ASSFLGGIGYT
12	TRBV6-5	ASSYTGNTGELF
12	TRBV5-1	ASSLRGGGSPLH
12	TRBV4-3	ASSQERNTGELF
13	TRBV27	ASRRGTEPYNEQF
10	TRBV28	ASGDSNQPQH
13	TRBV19	ASSTARGTLGEQY
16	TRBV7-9	ASSLSGLAGASYNEQF
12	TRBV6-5	ASKLTISNQPQH
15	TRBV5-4	ASSLGGRQGARETQY